The entry below gives a single TCR beta chain sequence along with its context. Data came from immunoSEQ multiplex PCR; TCRdb stores just in-frame clones and leaves some out. The repertoire holds 70,000 or so clones, with less than 85% as singletons. The CDR3 runs to 14 residues. CDR1 is LNHDA and CDR2 is SQIVND in the germline V gene (reference sequence). The V gene end was trimmed by 8 bases and the J gene end by 4 bases; junction bases not matched to a gene: 9. The record originates from a study of T cell responses to AZD1222 COVID-19 vaccine. Sequenced material: peripheral blood, taken on day 0 of MenACWY control vaccination. This receptor was identified in an adult in good health. This chain joins TRBV19 and TRBJ1-2; 8 positions agree with TRBD1. CDR3 nucleotides: TGTGCCAGTCAATCCGAGACAGGGGTCTATGGCTACACCTTC. It is translated as CASQSETGVYGYTF. Variable domain in full (rest from reference TRBV19 and TRBJ1-2): DGGITQSPKYLFRKEGQNVTLSCEQNLNHDAMYWYRQDPGQGLRLIYYSQIVNDFQKGDIAEGYSVSREKKESFPLTVTSAQKNPTAFYLCASQSETGVYGYTFGSGTRLTVV.